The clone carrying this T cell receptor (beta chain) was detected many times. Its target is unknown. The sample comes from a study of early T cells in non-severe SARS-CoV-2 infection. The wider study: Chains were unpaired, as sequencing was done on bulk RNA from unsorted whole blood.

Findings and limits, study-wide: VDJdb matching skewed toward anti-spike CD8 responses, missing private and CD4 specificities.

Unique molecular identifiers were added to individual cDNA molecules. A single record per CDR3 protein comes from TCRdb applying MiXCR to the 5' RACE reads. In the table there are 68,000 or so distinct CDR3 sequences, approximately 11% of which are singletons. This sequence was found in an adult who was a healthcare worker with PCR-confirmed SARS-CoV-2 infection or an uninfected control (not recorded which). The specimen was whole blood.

The chain's CDR3 is CASSYANTPTYF. CDR3 coding DNA: TGTGCCAGCAGTTACGCGAACACACCCACGTATTTT. The rearrangement uses TRBV6-2 or TRBV6-3 and TRBJ2-3, with unresolved D. This CDR3 is built from 12 residues. Trimming removed 2 bases at V and 14 bases at J, with 14 bases between. Germline CDR1 and CDR2: MNHEY and SVGEGT.